This T cell receptor beta chain was documented in a study of blood T cell repertoires in COVID-19. Looking at the study overall: Collection of acute and convalescent COVID-19 samples took place in the United States, Italy and Spain.

Each participant's cohort was designated according to participant-reported clinical history. The table lists this clone with a few counts. Profiled with immunoSEQ multiplex PCR; TCRdb holds only in-frame clones, not every one. Among about 320,000 clones, roughly 87% were seen once, and the ten largest hold about 9.8%. The CDR3 is made up of 15 amino acids. The V and J ends lost 1 base and 0 bases, in that order; junction bases with no gene match: 0. Germline V gives CDR1 SGHRS, CDR2 YFSETQ. The receptor's source is a woman in her late teens or twenties who had recovered from COVID-19. What was sequenced was PBMCs or T cells enriched from blood (not recorded which). The chain carries TRBV5-1 and TRBJ2-7, with 11 bases aligning to TRBD2. The CDR3 sequence is CASSLTSGGSYEQYF. CDR3 DNA sequence: TGCGCCAGCAGCTTGACTAGCGGGGGCTCCTACGAGCAGTACTTC.